This TCR beta chain was found in a study of regulatory T cells. The study, taken as a whole, reports: Regulatory T cells showed the strongest V-J pair restriction and V/J gene skewing among patient repertoires. Hydrophobic residues at CDR3 positions 6 and 7 were enriched in conventional CD4+ T cells of CD3G-deficient patients.

Primers: 52 TRBV forward and 13 TRBJ reverse. The table came from immunoSEQ multiplex PCR; TCRdb's copy has only in-frame clones and leaves some out. The data show about 29,000 clones, with roughly 90% seen just once and approximately 1.5% held by the top ten. On this clone itself: Antigen: not known.

Sorting split CD4+ cells into CD25-high CD127-low Tregs and CD25-low CD127-high conventional T cells. This sequence originates from a person aged 18-35 years with CD3G deficiency. The sequencing input was conventional CD4+ T cells sorted from blood.

CDR3 in amino acids: CASRDITGELFF. The CDR3 DNA follows: TGTGCCAGTAGAGACATAACCGGGGAGCTGTTTTTT. This chain links TRBV19 with TRBJ2-2, with D uncertain. Trimming removed 6 bases from V and 5 bases from J, with 7 bases in between. Germline CDR1 and CDR2: LNHDA and SQIVND (reference sequence). The length of the CDR3 is 12 residues.